A selection of T cell receptor beta chains follows, all from one sample in a study of T cell repertoires in MIS-A myocarditis. The protocol was immunoSEQ multiplex PCR, while the TCRdb copy is restricted to in-frame clones and leaves out a portion. In the table there are around 12,000 clones, 83% of which are singletons. Sequenced sample: right ventricle heart tissue obtained at autopsy. The receptors here all came from a man aged 18 to 29 with fulminant myocarditis from multisystem inflammatory syndrome in adults (MIS-A) after COVID-19. The CDR3 runs from the conserved cysteine through the conserved F or W. The order of the fields is J gene, V gene, D gene, clone size, CDR3 protein, CDR3 DNA. A D gene is named only where the DNA matches it firmly. Expanded clones are given a class, and other clones once, few, many or no size at all.

j_call: TRBJ1-1; v_call: TRBV5-4; d_call: NA; clone_size: NA; cdr3_aa: CASSRIQGNTEAFF; cdr3_nt: TGTGCCAGCAGCCGCATTCAGGGGAACACTGAAGCTTTCTTT
j_call: TRBJ1-2; v_call: TRBV27; d_call: NA; clone_size: NA; cdr3_aa: CASGGGVNNYGYTF; cdr3_nt: TGTGCCAGCGGGGGGGGCGTGAACAACTATGGCTACACCTTC
j_call: TRBJ2-1; v_call: TRBV15; d_call: TRBD2; clone_size: NA; cdr3_aa: CATSKLAGYNEQFF; cdr3_nt: TGTGCCACCAGCAAACTAGCGGGTTACAATGAGCAGTTCTTC
j_call: TRBJ1-2; v_call: TRBV27; d_call: TRBD1; clone_size: NA; cdr3_aa: CASSQGAGGYTF; cdr3_nt: TGTGCCAGCTCGCAGGGGGCGGGCGGCTACACCTTC
j_call: TRBJ1-2; v_call: TRBV13; d_call: TRBD1; clone_size: NA; cdr3_aa: CASSLGTGDYGYTF; cdr3_nt: TGTGCCAGCAGCTTAGGGACAGGGGATTATGGCTACACCTTC
j_call: TRBJ1-1; v_call: TRBV28; d_call: NA; clone_size: NA; cdr3_aa: CASSLRPLSVGDTEAFF; cdr3_nt: TGTGCCAGCAGTTTACGTCCCCTCAGTGTCGGGGACACTGAAGCTTTCTTT
j_call: TRBJ2-4; v_call: TRBV6-9; d_call: NA; clone_size: NA; cdr3_aa: CASSPRPSPRAPAKNIQYF; cdr3_nt: TGTGCCAGCAGTCCGAGGCCCTCACCTCGTGCTCCGGCCAAAAACATTCAGTACTTC
j_call: TRBJ1-2; v_call: TRBV5-6; d_call: NA; clone_size: NA; cdr3_aa: CASSLSGGYTF; cdr3_nt: TGTGCCAGCAGCTTATCCGGTGGCTACACCTTC
j_call: TRBJ2-3; v_call: TRBV9; d_call: NA; clone_size: NA; cdr3_aa: CASSVGSGGAADTQYF; cdr3_nt: TGTGCCAGCAGCGTAGGTTCTGGGGGCGCCGCAGATACGCAGTATTTT
j_call: TRBJ2-2; v_call: TRBV6-5; d_call: TRBD1; clone_size: NA; cdr3_aa: CASTPGGFTGELFF; cdr3_nt: TGTGCCAGCACTCCAGGGGGCTTTACCGGGGAGCTGTTTTTT
j_call: TRBJ2-1; v_call: TRBV18; d_call: NA; clone_size: NA; cdr3_aa: CASSLQGAGNEQFF; cdr3_nt: TGTGCCAGCTCATTACAGGGCGCAGGCAATGAGCAGTTCTTC
j_call: TRBJ1-6; v_call: TRBV5-4; d_call: NA; clone_size: NA; cdr3_aa: CASSPNPTVPGSPLHF; cdr3_nt: TGTGCCAGCAGCCCGAATCCGACGGTGCCTGGTTCACCCCTCCACTTT
j_call: TRBJ2-3; v_call: TRBV2; d_call: TRBD2; clone_size: NA; cdr3_aa: CASSLADSDTQYF; cdr3_nt: TGTGCCAGCAGCCTAGCGGATTCAGATACGCAGTATTTT
j_call: TRBJ1-1; v_call: TRBV5-5; d_call: NA; clone_size: NA; cdr3_aa: CASSSLKSMNTEAFF; cdr3_nt: TGTGCCAGCAGCTCTTTAAAAAGCATGAACACTGAAGCTTTCTTT
j_call: TRBJ1-1; v_call: TRBV10-3; d_call: NA; clone_size: few; cdr3_aa: CAIRDSGTEAFF; cdr3_nt: TGTGCCATCAGGGACAGCGGGACTGAAGCTTTCTTT
j_call: TRBJ1-2; v_call: TRBV9; d_call: NA; clone_size: once; cdr3_aa: CASSVGSGGSEGYTF; cdr3_nt: TGTGCCAGCAGCGTAGGGTCAGGAGGGAGCGAGGGCTACACCTTC
j_call: TRBJ2-5; v_call: TRBV10-3; d_call: TRBD1; clone_size: NA; cdr3_aa: CAISESNKGGHQETQYF; cdr3_nt: TGTGCCATCAGTGAGTCGAATAAAGGGGGCCACCAAGAGACCCAGTACTTC
j_call: TRBJ2-7; v_call: TRBV10-3; d_call: TRBD1; clone_size: NA; cdr3_aa: CAISAGQGSYEQYF; cdr3_nt: TGTGCCATCAGTGCGGGACAGGGCTCCTACGAGCAGTACTTC
j_call: TRBJ1-2; v_call: TRBV19; d_call: NA; clone_size: NA; cdr3_aa: CASSPRENDGYTF; cdr3_nt: TGTGCCAGTAGCCCCAGGGAGAACGATGGCTACACCTTC
j_call: TRBJ1-1; v_call: TRBV2; d_call: NA; clone_size: NA; cdr3_aa: CASGGEVNTEAFF; cdr3_nt: TGTGCCAGCGGGGGAGAGGTTAACACTGAAGCTTTCTTT
j_call: TRBJ1-4; v_call: TRBV25-1; d_call: NA; clone_size: NA; cdr3_aa: CASSVPRGATNEKLFF; cdr3_nt: TGTGCCAGCAGTGTCCCCAGGGGAGCAACTAATGAAAAACTGTTTTTT
j_call: TRBJ1-1; v_call: TRBV19; d_call: NA; clone_size: NA; cdr3_aa: CASSEGLYTEAFF; cdr3_nt: TGTGCCAGTAGTGAGGGTTTGTACACTGAAGCTTTCTTT
j_call: TRBJ1-4; v_call: TRBV29-1; d_call: NA; clone_size: NA; cdr3_aa: CSVIGGQGAKLFF; cdr3_nt: TGCAGCGTCATCGGGGGCCAGGGCGCAAAACTGTTTTTT
j_call: TRBJ2-1; v_call: TRBV11-2; d_call: TRBD2; clone_size: NA; cdr3_aa: CASSPGTSGLNEQFF; cdr3_nt: TGTGCCAGCAGCCCGGGGACTAGCGGACTCAATGAGCAGTTCTTC
j_call: TRBJ2-7; v_call: TRBV7-9; d_call: TRBD2; clone_size: NA; cdr3_aa: CASSSTFAGAKGDEQYF; cdr3_nt: TGTGCCAGCAGCTCCACTTTTGCGGGAGCCAAAGGGGACGAGCAGTACTTC
j_call: TRBJ1-2; v_call: TRBV5-1; d_call: NA; clone_size: NA; cdr3_aa: CASSSLSGVSGYTF; cdr3_nt: TGCGCCAGCAGCTCCCTTTCGGGAGTAAGTGGCTACACCTTC
j_call: TRBJ2-5; v_call: TRBV11-2; d_call: NA; clone_size: NA; cdr3_aa: CASSQAAVGTQYF; cdr3_nt: TGTGCCAGCAGTCAAGCGGCAGTGGGGACCCAGTACTTC
j_call: TRBJ2-7; v_call: TRBV7-8; d_call: TRBD2; clone_size: NA; cdr3_aa: CASSPVIGLAGEFSRYEQYF; cdr3_nt: TGTGCCAGCAGCCCAGTCATAGGACTAGCGGGAGAGTTTTCCCGGTACGAGCAGTACTTC
j_call: TRBJ2-3; v_call: TRBV5-4; d_call: NA; clone_size: NA; cdr3_aa: CASSQGGTQYF; cdr3_nt: TGTGCCAGCAGCCAGGGGGGTACGCAGTATTTT
j_call: TRBJ2-2; v_call: TRBV9; d_call: NA; clone_size: NA; cdr3_aa: CASGRGPITGELFF; cdr3_nt: TGTGCCAGCGGTCGGGGCCCTATAACCGGGGAGCTGTTTTTT
j_call: TRBJ1-2; v_call: TRBV11-1; d_call: TRBD1; clone_size: NA; cdr3_aa: CASSPGGGYGYTF; cdr3_nt: TGTGCCAGCAGCCCAGGGGGCGGCTATGGCTACACCTTC
j_call: TRBJ1-2; v_call: TRBV7-2; d_call: NA; clone_size: NA; cdr3_aa: CASSLYGGANYGYTF; cdr3_nt: TGTGCCAGCAGCTTATATGGGGGAGCTAACTATGGCTACACCTTC
j_call: TRBJ2-7; v_call: TRBV30; d_call: NA; clone_size: NA; cdr3_aa: CAWSPTGTLYEQYF; cdr3_nt: TGTGCCTGGAGCCCAACAGGGACCCTCTACGAGCAGTACTTC
j_call: TRBJ1-6; v_call: TRBV7-2; d_call: NA; clone_size: NA; cdr3_aa: CASSRRAGGYNSPLHF; cdr3_nt: TGTGCCAGCAGCCGGCGGGCGGGGGGTTATAATTCACCCCTCCACTTT
j_call: TRBJ2-1; v_call: TRBV6-6; d_call: NA; clone_size: NA; cdr3_aa: CASGPRWHGEQFF; cdr3_nt: TGTGCCAGCGGCCCACGGTGGCATGGTGAGCAGTTCTTC
j_call: TRBJ1-4; v_call: TRBV6-5; d_call: NA; clone_size: NA; cdr3_aa: CASRTGRGEEKLFF; cdr3_nt: TGTGCCAGCAGAACGGGCCGAGGGGAAGAAAAACTGTTTTTT
j_call: TRBJ2-3; v_call: TRBV19; d_call: NA; clone_size: NA; cdr3_aa: CASSIGGARWDTQYF; cdr3_nt: TGTGCCAGTAGTATTGGGGGGGCTAGGTGGGATACGCAGTATTTT
j_call: TRBJ2-5; v_call: TRBV3-1/TRBV3-2; d_call: NA; clone_size: NA; cdr3_aa: CASSQGARTNSYF; cdr3_nt: TGTGCCAGCAGCCAAGGGGCCCGGACTAACTCGTACTTC
j_call: TRBJ1-1; v_call: TRBV10-2; d_call: NA; clone_size: NA; cdr3_aa: CASRAGLLNTEAFF; cdr3_nt: TGCGCCAGCAGGGCGGGGCTGCTGAACACTGAAGCTTTCTTT
j_call: TRBJ2-5; v_call: TRBV28; d_call: NA; clone_size: NA; cdr3_aa: CASRPGGSETQYF; cdr3_nt: TGTGCCAGCCGCCCCGGGGGTTCAGAGACCCAGTACTTC
j_call: TRBJ2-1; v_call: TRBV7-9; d_call: TRBD2; clone_size: NA; cdr3_aa: CASSSTSGDYNEQFF; cdr3_nt: TGTGCCAGCAGCTCGACTAGCGGGGACTACAATGAGCAGTTCTTC
j_call: TRBJ2-7; v_call: TRBV5-4; d_call: NA; clone_size: NA; cdr3_aa: CASSSPVSYEQYF; cdr3_nt: TGTGCCAGCAGCTCACCGGTCTCCTACGAGCAGTACTTC
j_call: TRBJ1-4; v_call: TRBV7-9; d_call: TRBD1; clone_size: NA; cdr3_aa: CASSQGDEKLFF; cdr3_nt: TGTGCCAGCAGCCAGGGGGATGAAAAACTGTTTTTT
j_call: TRBJ2-1; v_call: TRBV11-2; d_call: NA; clone_size: NA; cdr3_aa: CASSRPRATVRHNEQFF; cdr3_nt: TGTGCCAGCAGCCGCCCCCGGGCCACGGTGCGGCACAATGAGCAGTTCTTC
j_call: TRBJ2-4; v_call: TRBV10-1; d_call: NA; clone_size: few; cdr3_aa: CASSDKQGDIQYF; cdr3_nt: TGCGCCAGCAGCGACAAACAGGGAGACATTCAGTACTTC
j_call: TRBJ1-1; v_call: TRBV28; d_call: NA; clone_size: NA; cdr3_aa: CASTEPNTEAFF; cdr3_nt: TGTGCCAGCACTGAGCCGAACACTGAAGCTTTCTTT